Listed here are 2 T cell receptor beta chains from one sample, sequenced in a study of T cell responses to AZD1222 COVID-19 vaccine. Clones were read by immunoSEQ multiplex PCR, and TCRdb kept only the in-frame ones, dropping some. This sample has approximately 90,000 clones, with 88% found just once. The sequences come from peripheral blood, collected on day 0 of AZD1222 vaccination. The source is an adult in good health.

The chain recombines TRBV28 with TRBJ1-6; D is uncertain. CDR3 length equals 15 residues. The V and J ends lost 1 base and 6 bases respectively, with 10 bases between them. CDR1 and CDR2 from the germline V gene are MDHEN and SYDVKM. The CDR3 is CASSLFEGRNSPLHF. CDR3 bases: TGTGCCAGCAGTTTATTCGAGGGTCGTAATTCACCCCTCCACTTT.

This chain joins TRBV4-2 and TRBJ2-3, with a possible D match to TRBD2 (5 bases). This CDR3 spans 15 amino acids. CDR1 LGHNA and CDR2 YNFKEQ come from the germline V gene. Trimming pared 5 bases from V and 6 bases from J, leaving 18 bases between. The CDR3 region has the DNA TGTGCCAGCAGCTCAAGAGGGCAGTCTGGGGATACGCAGTATTTT. This gives the protein CASSSRGQSGDTQYF.